This T cell receptor (beta chain) was captured in a study of T cells expressing NK-cell markers. Turning to the study itself: Eight donors were sequenced, seven testing HCMV-seropositive and one testing seronegative. Study-wide results and caveats: For roughly 6 donors, the dominant NKG2C+ clonotypes made up roughly 1.0-7.0% of their CD8+ T cells.

Concerning this clonotype itself: What it recognizes is unknown.

Beta-chain TCR cDNA was generated via 5'RACE template switching with UMIs. TCRdb reprocessed the 5' RACE reads, keeping one entry per CDR3 protein, no DNA. The table lists fewer than 400,000 distinct CDR3 sequences, with 9.5% to 12% in the top ten. This CDR3 comprises 17 residues. Germline-derived CDR1 and CDR2 are LGHDT and YNNKEL (reference sequence). This rearrangement joins TRBV3-1 to TRBJ2-7; as DNA is missing, the TRBD2 call by TCRdb cannot be tested. This clonotype was sampled from a woman between 50 and 59 years old in good health. Sample: blood T cells: a sorted CD56 or NKG2C T cell subset, CD4+ or CD8+ T cells, or bulk PBMC T cells (not recorded which). CDR3 amino acids: CASSPFGTSGRRYEQYF.